Presented here are 8 T cell receptor beta chains from one specimen sequenced in a study of cytomegalovirus exposure and HLA in healthy donors. With 60 Vbeta and 13 Jbeta primers, the PCR was carried out. Here immunoSEQ multiplex PCR was the method, and the copy in TCRdb shows in-frame clones only, minus some. The profile shows approximately 240,000 clones, around 88% of them singletons. The specimen was PBMCs. These receptors were collected from a woman aged 18-30 years in good health and CMV-seronegative.

The genes are TRBV7-3 and TRBJ2-3, with 7 bases that match TRBD2. The CDR3 has 17 residues. V lost 0 bases to trimming and J lost 1 base; unmatched junction nucleotides: 7. The germline gives CDR1 SGHTA, CDR2 FQGTGA. CDR3 DNA: TGTGCCAGCAGCTTAACGGGGACTATCGCGGGCACAGATACGCAGTATTTT. It codes for CASSLTGTIAGTDTQYF.

This chain links TRBV14 with TRBJ2-2; the match to TRBD1 covers 7 bases. CDR3 length equals 19 residues. The junction had 13 bases not matched to a gene; V was cut back by 2 bases and J by 1 base. The V gene's germline CDR1 is SGHDN and CDR2 FVKESK. The CDR3 DNA is TGTGCCAGCAGCCAACCTCGCAGGGGGACCCCTTTGAACACCGGGGAGCTGTTTTTT. This sequence encodes CASSQPRRGTPLNTGELFF.

This clone turned up a few times. This specimen includes other DNA sequences encoding the same CDR3. The gene calls are TRBV18 and TRBJ1-1; the match to TRBD1 covers 8 bases. J was trimmed by 3 bases and V by 5 bases; bases with no gene match: 5. The CDR3 has 14 residues. The germline V gene encodes CDR1 KGHSH and CDR2 LQKENI. CDR3 region: CASSKQGVDTEAFF. The DNA for the CDR3 is TGTGCCAGCTCAAAACAGGGGGTCGACACTGAAGCTTTCTTT.

The J gene is TRBJ2-7, the V gene TRBV6-1, with D perhaps TRBD1 (5 bases). V was pared by 8 bases and J by 1 base, with 9 bases between. CDR1 and CDR2 from the germline V gene are MNHNS and SASEGT. The CDR3 consists of 12 residues. This chain's CDR3 is CASLQVSYEQYF. For the CDR3, the DNA is TGTGCCAGCCTACAGGTTTCCTACGAGCAGTACTTC.

The chain joins TRBV29-1 to TRBJ1-4, with 7 bases that match TRBD1. The CDR3 spans 16 residues. After removal of 8 bases from V and 4 bases from J, the junction contained 16 bases not matched to a gene. Germline assignment: CDR1 SQVTM and CDR2 ANQGSEA. This CDR3 is CSPSARGPPFNEKLFF. CDR3 nucleotides: TGCAGCCCTTCTGCGAGGGGGCCCCCCTTTAATGAAAAACTGTTTTTT.

The chain is built from TRBV15 and TRBJ2-7, with a weak D call TRBD2 (5 bases). The CDR3 extends over 14 amino acids. With 1 base removed from V and 5 bases from J, the gap between germline ends came to 12 bases. Germline CDR1 LNHNV, CDR2 YYDKDF (reference sequence). Here the CDR3 reads CATSRGGEVHEQYF. As DNA, the CDR3 is TGTGCCACCAGCAGAGGGGGAGAGGTCCACGAGCAGTACTTC.

The rearrangement uses TRBV5-1 and TRBJ1-1; tentative D call: TRBD1 (6 bases). Germline loops: CDR1 SGHRS, CDR2 YFSETQ. Trimming left V 4 bases short and J 4 bases short, with 14 bases between. This CDR3 region has 14 residues. This CDR3 reads CASSGSGGRTEAFF. CDR3 DNA: TGCGCCAGCAGCGGGTCGGGGGGCCGCACTGAAGCTTTCTTT.

This rearrangement joins TRBV4-2 to TRBJ2-7; possibly TRBD2 for D (6 bases). The V end lost 0 bases, the J end lost 3 bases, and 21 bases lay between the germline ends. CDR1 is LGHNA and CDR2 is YNFKEQ in the germline V gene. This CDR3 is 18 amino acids long. This CDR3 is CASSQEGVGRIGSYEQYF. CDR3 coding DNA: TGTGCCAGCAGCCAAGAGGGGGTAGGGAGGATAGGTAGCTACGAGCAGTACTTC.